This is a list of T cell receptor beta chains from one sample in a study of CD8 T cells in Susac syndrome. TCRdb re-derived calls from the immunoSEQ multiplex PCR reads in MiXCR, one entry per CDR3 protein. The sample lists 250,000 to 300,000 distinct CDR3 sequences, around 83% seen once, with approximately 0.11% in the top ten. Sequenced: CD8+ T cells from PBMCs. These receptors all come from a human donor with multiple sclerosis. Each CDR3 is given with its conserved first and last residue. D genes are given only for firm matches. Size is omitted from some rows. Given values are once, few, many or a class for expanded clones.

D	J	size	V	DNA	CDR3
TRBD2	TRBJ2-2	.	TRBV10-1	TGCGCCAGCAGTGCTCTAGCGGGGGTAAACACCGGGGAGCTGTTTTTT	CASSALAGVNTGELFF
TRBD2	TRBJ2-1	.	TRBV7-8	TGTGCCAGCAGCTCAATTCTAGCGGGGGGGACGTACAATGAGCAGTTCTTC	CASSSILAGGTYNEQFF
.	TRBJ2-1	once	TRBV9	TGTGCCAGCAGCGCCCGGGACCGGAGCGATGAGCAGTTCTTC	CASSARDRSDEQFF
.	TRBJ2-3	.	TRBV7-7	TGTGCTCCTCTCCCTCGGCGGAGCACAGATACGCAGTATTTT	CAPLPRRSTDTQYF
TRBD2	TRBJ2-3	.	TRBV7-8	TGTGCCAGCAGCTTAGTGCGGGCGGGAGCTGAAGATACGCAGTATTTT	CASSLVRAGAEDTQYF
.	TRBJ2-3	.	TRBV20-1	TGCAGTGCTAGAGATGGGGACCTCACAGATACGCAGTATTTT	CSARDGDLTDTQYF
.	TRBJ2-1	.	TRBV7-9	TGTGCCAGCAGCTTACCTCTGGCGAGCTCCTACAATGAGCAGTTCTTC	CASSLPLASSYNEQFF
TRBD1	TRBJ1-1	.	TRBV6-5	TGTGCCAGCAGTTACGCCTTCGGGGGGACAGAGGGTGAAGCTTTCTTT	CASSYAFGGTEGEAFF
.	TRBJ2-2	.	TRBV7-3	TGTGCCAGCAGCTTACTAGGACTTCCGACCGGGGAGCTGTTTTTT	CASSLLGLPTGELFF
.	TRBJ2-2	.	TRBV6-2/TRBV6-3	TGTGCCAGCAGTTACAAGTTCCATACCACCGGGGAGCTGTTTTTT	CASSYKFHTTGELFF
TRBD2	TRBJ2-7	.	TRBV5-1	TGCGCCAGCAGCCTAAGCTCTAGCGGGATGTCAAGCGAGCAGTACTTC	CASSLSSSGMSSEQYF
TRBD1	TRBJ2-7	.	TRBV25-1	TGTGCCAGCAGTGAGTTAGACAGGGTAGGGTACGAGCAGTACTTC	CASSELDRVGYEQYF
TRBD1	TRBJ2-7	.	TRBV7-9	TGTGCCAGCAGCTCACCGGGACAGCCCGAGCAGTACTTC	CASSSPGQPEQYF
.	TRBJ2-6	.	TRBV12-3/TRBV12-4	TGTGCCAGCAGTTGGAAGAGATTCTCTGGGGCCAACGTCCTGACTTTC	CASSWKRFSGANVLTF
TRBD1	TRBJ2-7	.	TRBV28	TGTGCCAGCACCTCCTCGGGACAGTTCTCCTACGAGCAGTACTTC	CASTSSGQFSYEQYF
.	TRBJ1-5	.	TRBV19	TGTGCCAGTAGTAAAGACACTGCCACTCATCAGCCCCAGCATTTT	CASSKDTATHQPQHF
.	TRBJ1-2	.	TRBV6-5	TGTGCCAGCAGTTACTTGGGATTCGAAGAAGGCTACACCTTC	CASSYLGFEEGYTF
TRBD2	TRBJ2-1	.	TRBV27	TGTGCCAGCAGTCCCGGACTAGCGGGAGTTTTGTTCTTC	CASSPGLAGVLFF
.	TRBJ2-1	.	TRBV6-1	TGTGCCAGCCATCTCTACAATGAGCAGTTCTTC	CASHLYNEQFF
TRBD2	TRBJ2-1	.	TRBV12-3/TRBV12-4	TGTGCCAGCAGTTTATCTAGCGGGAGAGAGCACTCCTACAATGAGCAGTTCTTC	CASSLSSGREHSYNEQFF
.	TRBJ2-4	.	TRBV4-1	TGCGCCAGCAGCCAAGCGACGGGGGACAAAAACATTCAGTACTTC	CASSQATGDKNIQYF
.	TRBJ2-1	few	TRBV4-1	TGTGCCAGTAGCAGGGGATACAATGAGCAGTTCTTC	CASSRGYNEQFF
TRBD2	TRBJ2-1	.	TRBV30	TGTGCCTGGAGTGTTCTAGCGGGGAATGAGCAGTTCTTC	CAWSVLAGNEQFF
.	TRBJ1-1	.	TRBV29-1	TGCAGCGCCAAAAGTCCGCACCCGAAAGTGAACACTGAAGCTTTCTTT	CSAKSPHPKVNTEAFF
.	TRBJ1-1	.	TRBV5-5	TGTGCCAGCAGCTTGTACACGGCGTTGAACACTGAAGCTTTCTTT	CASSLYTALNTEAFF
TRBD1	TRBJ1-1	.	TRBV15	TGTGCCACCAGCCGGACAGGCGACACTGAAGCTTTCTTT	CATSRTGDTEAFF
TRBD1	TRBJ1-2	.	TRBV13	TGTGCCAGCAGTCCTTCCGGGACAGGGGGTAACTATGGCTACACCTTC	CASSPSGTGGNYGYTF
.	TRBJ2-1	.	TRBV6-5	TGTGCCAGCAGAACGGGGCGAAGGCAGTTCTTC	CASRTGRRQFF
.	TRBJ2-5	.	TRBV27	TGTGCCAGCAGCCCTAGGGCCTTGGACAGCCTGTACCAAGAGACCCAGTACTTC	CASSPRALDSLYQETQYF
.	TRBJ2-7	.	TRBV3-1	TGTGCCAGCAGCCAGGGCAGGCACTACGAGCAGTACTTC	CASSQGRHYEQYF
.	TRBJ1-5	.	TRBV11-3	TGTGCCAGCAGCGTAGCAGGGAGAAAGGGCAATCAGCCCCAGCATTTT	CASSVAGRKGNQPQHF
.	TRBJ2-7	.	TRBV7-9	TGTGCCAGCAGCCACCGGGAGAAGATCTACGAGCAGTACTTC	CASSHREKIYEQYF
.	TRBJ1-5	once	TRBV10-3	TGTGCCATCAGTGAGAATAAGGGGGTCAATCAGCCCCAGCATTTT	CAISENKGVNQPQHF
.	TRBJ1-1	.	TRBV25-1	TGTGCCAGCAGACCCAGACAGGACCTGAACACTGAAGCTTTCTTT	CASRPRQDLNTEAFF
.	TRBJ2-1	.	TRBV15	TGTGCCACCAGCAGAGATACGAGCGGGCATACCTTCTCCTACAATGAGCAGTTCTTC	CATSRDTSGHTFSYNEQFF
.	TRBJ2-1	.	TRBV30	TGTGCCTGGACTGGGTTCGCCCCCAATGAGCAGTTCTTC	CAWTGFAPNEQFF
.	TRBJ2-5	.	TRBV28	TGTGCCAGCAGTACCTCCGGGACTTTCCAAGAGACCCAGTACTTC	CASSTSGTFQETQYF
.	TRBJ2-3	.	TRBV11-3	TGTGCCAGCAGCCGAGGGGAGTGGCCCATAAGCACAGATACGCAGTATTTT	CASSRGEWPISTDTQYF
.	TRBJ2-2	.	TRBV30	TGTGCCCGAGGAGGACCTGGCCGGGAGCTGTTTTTT	CARGGPGRELFF
TRBD1	TRBJ2-6	few	TRBV6-1	TGTGCCAGCATATACAGGGGAGACTCTGGGGCCAACGTCCTGACTTTC	CASIYRGDSGANVLTF
.	TRBJ2-7	once	TRBV7-8	TGTGCCAGCAGCTTCGGGGTAATTACCTACGAGCAGTACTTC	CASSFGVITYEQYF
.	TRBJ2-1	.	TRBV9	TGTGCCAGCAGCGTAGCAGGCGGACCCCGGTGGGGGCAGTTCTTC	CASSVAGGPRWGQFF